What follows are 19 T cell receptor beta chains derived from one specimen sequenced in a study of cytomegalovirus exposure and HLA in healthy donors. The PCR used 60 Vbeta and 13 Jbeta primers. Using immunoSEQ multiplex PCR, the repertoire was profiled, and TCRdb retains in-frame clones only, with some absent. The table has about 190,000 clones, over 80% seen once. Material: PBMCs. The receptors were gathered from a man aged 30 to 39 in good health and CMV-seronegative.

The rearrangement uses TRBV19 and TRBJ2-7, with 10 nucleotides matching TRBD1. Trimming at V came to 5 bases and at J to 5 bases, leaving 9 bases not matched to a gene. The CDR3 loop spans 15 amino acids. Germline V lookup: CDR1 LNHDA, CDR2 SQIVND (reference sequence). In nucleotides, the CDR3 is TGTGCCAGTAGTCGTCTCGGGACAGGGGATAACGAGCAGTACTTC. Translated: CASSRLGTGDNEQYF.

The V call is TRBV19, the J call TRBJ1-4; perhaps TRBD1 as D (6 bases). The ends were cut back, 6 bases at V and 3 bases at J, with 14 bases in the middle. Germline V lookup: CDR1 LNHDA, CDR2 SQIVND (reference sequence). The CDR3 loop spans 15 amino acids. The CDR3, as DNA: TGTGCCAGTAGCCAATCGGGGGGCTCTAATGAAAAACTGTTTTTT. Protein product: CASSQSGGSNEKLFF.

This clone appeared a single time. V gene TRBV19 combines with J gene TRBJ1-2, with 7 bases fitting TRBD1. This CDR3 is built from 14 residues. Germline V lookup: CDR1 LNHDA, CDR2 SQIVND (reference sequence). Trimming at V came to 6 bases and at J to 8 bases, leaving 12 bases not matched to a gene. CDR3 loop: CASSNGYRGEGYTF. The CDR3 DNA reads TGTGCCAGTAGCAATGGGTACAGGGGTGAGGGCTACACCTTC.

The DNA for the CDR3 is TGTGCCAGCACCGTCGGGACAAACCAAGAGACCCAGTACTTC. Translation: CASTVGTNQETQYF. This chain uses TRBV6-1 with TRBJ2-5; D is perhaps TRBD1 (6 bases). This CDR3 spans 14 amino acids. The ends were cut back, 7 bases at V and 0 bases at J, with 12 bases in the middle. Germline loops: CDR1 MNHNS, CDR2 SASEGT.

V and J are TRBV5-4 and TRBJ2-1, with TRBD1 matching over 8 bases. The V gene's germline CDR1 is SGHNT and CDR2 YYREEE (reference sequence). The CDR3 length is 16 residues. The V and J ends lost 6 bases and 1 base, in that order; junction bases with no gene match: 9. The CDR3 nucleotides are TGTGCCAGCAACAGCCCCCGGACAGGGTCCTACAATGAGCAGTTCTTC. Its protein is CASNSPRTGSYNEQFF.

This clone occurred a few times. The chain uses TRBV28 and TRBJ1-3; 9 nucleotides match TRBD1. The CDR3 runs 17 residues. Germline loops: CDR1 MDHEN, CDR2 SYDVKM. Unmatched junction bases numbered 10, after V lost 3 bases and J lost 4 bases. The CDR3 loop reads CASSFPIDRGRGNTIYF. The CDR3 coding sequence is TGTGCCAGCAGTTTCCCTATTGACAGGGGGAGGGGAAACACCATATATTTT.

This clone has only one observation. The CDR3 nucleotides read TGTGCCAGCTCTTCAAACAGGTTAACCTACGAGCAGTACTTC. It yields the protein CASSSNRLTYEQYF. J is TRBJ2-7 and V is TRBV6-1; weak D call: TRBD1 (5 bases). This CDR3 spans 14 amino acids. V lost 8 bases and J lost 2, with 16 bases in between. In germline, CDR1 is MNHNS, CDR2 SASEGT.

J is TRBJ2-5 and V is TRBV11-2; 7 nucleotides agree with TRBD1. In germline, CDR1 is SGHAT, CDR2 FQNNGV. The CDR3 length is 15 residues. Unmatched junction bases numbered 7, after V lost 1 base and J lost 5 bases. The CDR3 DNA reads TGTGCCAGCAGCTTAGTGACAGGGATTGGGGAGACCCAGTACTTC. Protein: CASSLVTGIGETQYF.

The CDR3 DNA is TGTGCCAGCAAAAAAGCGGGAGGCCCCCCCGAGCAGTACTTC. It is translated as CASKKAGGPPEQYF. The rearrangement links TRBV5-4 to TRBJ2-7, with 9 bases matching TRBD2. This CDR3 has 14 residues. The germline CDR1 and CDR2 sequences are SGHNT and YYREEE (reference sequence). The J segment lost 6 bases and the V segment lost 6 bases, leaving 10 bases of the junction unmatched.

This chain joins TRBV6-5 and TRBJ2-7, with 8 nucleotides matching TRBD2. Germline CDR1 is MNHEY and CDR2 is SVGAGI. This CDR3 has 15 residues. Losses at the gene ends were 6 bases for V and 3 bases for J; bases not matched to a gene: 10. CDR3 sequence reads: CASSYTGGANYEQYF. DNA of the CDR3: TGTGCCAGCAGCTACACCGGGGGGGCTAACTACGAGCAGTACTTC.

V is TRBV5-1 and J is TRBJ1-2; 11 nucleotides align to TRBD1. Germline CDR1 and CDR2: SGHRS and YFSETQ. The CDR3 runs 15 residues. Trimming cost V 4 bases and J 6 bases; bases outside gene matches: 8. The CDR3 nucleotides are TGCGCCAGCAGCCATGGGGACAGGGGGTCGGATGGCTACACCTTC. This codes for CASSHGDRGSDGYTF.

The count of this clone is one. This chain joins TRBV28 and TRBJ2-1; no clear D gene. This CDR3 spans 11 amino acids. The germline V and J ends were trimmed by 3 bases and 7 bases, with 4 bases remaining between them. Germline V gene data show CDR1 as MDHEN and CDR2 as SYDVKM. DNA for the CDR3: TGTGCCAGCAGTTTTAGAAATGAGCAGTTCTTC. It is translated as CASSFRNEQFF.

The rearrangement joins TRBV5-1 to TRBJ1-1; D is ambiguous. There are 14 residues in the CDR3. V was pared by 0 bases and J by 7 bases, with 13 bases between. Germline V gene sequence: CDR1 SGHRS, CDR2 YFSETQ. The CDR3 region is CASSLALDWNEAFF. The CDR3 nucleotides are TGCGCCAGCAGCTTGGCCCTAGACTGGAATGAAGCTTTCTTT.

This clone was picked up a small number of times. The chain carries TRBV6-1 and TRBJ2-7; 7 bases are a match to TRBD1. Germline V gene data show CDR1 as MNHNS and CDR2 as SASEGT. Unmatched junction bases numbered 6, after V lost 6 bases and J lost 1 base. This CDR3 comprises 14 residues. This chain's CDR3 is CASRAGGSSYEQYF. The CDR3 DNA follows: TGTGCCAGCAGGGCAGGGGGAAGTTCCTACGAGCAGTACTTC.

V is TRBV5-1 and J is TRBJ2-3, with D possibly matching TRBD1 (6 bases). The CDR3 spans 14 residues. V lost 5 bases to trimming and J lost 6 bases, with 16 bases between them. From germline, CDR1 is SGHRS and CDR2 YFSETQ. The CDR3 nucleotides are TGCGCCAGCAGTTTCTACGACCAGGGGGATACGCAGTATTTT. Its translation is CASSFYDQGDTQYF.

Written as DNA, the CDR3 is TGTGCCAGCTCAGGGGGACAGGCGACCACAGATACGCAGTATTTT. Encoded protein: CASSGGQATTDTQYF. The V and J genes are TRBV18 and TRBJ2-3; TRBD1 matches 8 bases. There are 15 residues in the CDR3. Germline V lookup: CDR1 KGHSH, CDR2 LQKENI. Losses at the gene ends were 5 bases for V and 2 bases for J; bases not matched to a gene: 6.

This clone was counted only a few times. This rearrangement joins TRBV6-1 to TRBJ1-1; D is possibly TRBD1 (5 bases). V lost 7 bases to trimming and J lost 1 base, with 10 bases between them. CDR1 is MNHNS, CDR2 SASEGT, per germline. This CDR3 spans 13 amino acids. The CDR3 bases are TGTGCCAGCAATAAACAGGAGAACACTGAAGCTTTCTTT. Residues: CASNKQENTEAFF.

The chain carries TRBV7-9 and TRBJ2-2; D might be TRBD1 (6 bases). The V and J ends lost 3 bases and 1 base respectively, with 15 bases between them. Germline CDR1 reads SEHNR; CDR2 reads FQNEAQ (reference sequence). The CDR3 has 17 residues. DNA of the CDR3: TGTGCCAGCAGCTTGGGGCTTACAGGGATGAACACCGGGGAGCTGTTTTTT. The encoded protein is CASSLGLTGMNTGELFF.

This chain links TRBV19 with TRBJ2-5; D perhaps matches TRBD2 (5 bases). This CDR3 spans 16 amino acids. Germline CDR1 LNHDA, CDR2 SQIVND (reference sequence). Deletions cut 5 bases from V and 4 bases from J, with 20 bases between. The CDR3 coding sequence is TGTGCCAGTAGTCCGCTGCTAGGGAGATCGATAGAGACCCAGTACTTC. Its translation is CASSPLLGRSIETQYF.